The rows below give T cell receptor beta chains drawn from one sample of a study of T-cell memory formation after mild COVID-19. TCRdb reprocessed the 5' RACE reads with MiXCR, giving one entry per CDR3 protein. The sample has around 300,000 distinct CDR3 sequences; 10% to 15% are singletons. The specimen was PBMCs or a T cell subset sorted from them (not recorded which). These TCRs come from a man aged 18 to 35 who had mild COVID-19 (a few samples of this study predate the infection). Cell type and time point are not known. CDR3s include the opening cysteine and the closing phenylalanine or tryptophan. A D gene is named only where the DNA matches it firmly. Clone size appears in some rows only: once, few, many, or a class for an expanded clone.

J,V,size,D,DNA,CDR3
TRBJ2-1,TRBV20-1,few,-,TGCAGTGCTAGAGATCGGCTAGCAGGATATGAGCAGTTCTTC,CSARDRLAGYEQFF
TRBJ1-5,TRBV2,few,-,TGTGCCAGCAGTGAAGTAGGGATGGGCAATCAGCCCCAGCATTTT,CASSEVGMGNQPQHF
TRBJ2-3,TRBV28,many,-,TGTGCCAGCAGTTTGGCAGGGGACACAGATACGCAGTATTTT,CASSLAGDTDTQYF
TRBJ1-2,TRBV5-5,few,-,TGTGCCAGCAGCTTGGCGGAGCCCTCTAACTATGGCTACACCTTC,CASSLAEPSNYGYTF
TRBJ2-2,TRBV18,-,TRBD1,TGTGCCAGCTCACCTACAGGGGAGACCGGGGAGCTGTTTTTT,CASSPTGETGELFF
TRBJ2-1,TRBV29-1,-,TRBD2,TGCAGCGTTCGGGGGGGGATAGCCCCCTACAATGAGCAGTTCTTC,CSVRGGIAPYNEQFF
TRBJ1-1,TRBV13,-,-,TGTGCCAGCAGCCCCCGTCAGGTTAAGGACACTGAAGCTTTCTTT,CASSPRQVKDTEAFF
TRBJ1-5,TRBV6-2/TRBV6-3,-,-,TGTGCCAGCAGTTCGAGAAACTACAGGGTACCCAATCAGCCCCAGCATTTT,CASSSRNYRVPNQPQHF
TRBJ2-3,TRBV4-1,few,TRBD2,TGCGCCAGCAGCCAAGGAGGGACTAGTCCAGATACGCAGTATTTT,CASSQGGTSPDTQYF
TRBJ2-1,TRBV7-9,many,-,TGTGCCAGCAGCTTAGTTTTCAATGAGCAGTTCTTC,CASSLVFNEQFF
TRBJ1-5,TRBV20-1,-,-,TGCAGTGCTAGAGATCGAGTCAGGGGCGGCAATCAGCCCCAGCATTTT,CSARDRVRGGNQPQHF
TRBJ1-5,TRBV6-5,-,TRBD1,TGTGCCAGCAGCGGGACAGTGGGTCAGCCCCAGCATTTT,CASSGTVGQPQHF